There are many counts of the clone carrying this T cell receptor beta chain. Its matching antigen is unknown. Time point meaning: pre-sensitization, week 0. Described treatment: therapeutic diphenylcyclopropenone sensitization with weekly scalp DPC. Trimming stripped 0 bases from V and 0 bases from J, with 13 bases between. Germline CDR1 DFQATT, CDR2 SNEGSKA (reference sequence). The CDR3 consists of 16 residues. These data come from a study of human T cells and chemical hapten exposure. Study-level results: TCRs at high frequency, those above 1 in 1000, did not change with DPC sensitization.

Each CDR3 protein gets one entry after TCRdb re-called the RACE reads with MiXCR. The sample lists about 350,000 distinct CDR3 sequences; around 5.5% were seen once. This sequence joins TRBV20-1 and TRBJ2-3; TRBD2 is a possible D gene (5 bases). The TCR was taken from a young woman with alopecia areata. Some clones in this sample may be carry-over from other donors' samples. Sample: whole blood, taken in connection with sensitization to the hapten diphenylcyclopropenone (DPC). The CDR3 DNA sequence: TGCAGTGCTAGAGATCCATCGGGGAGAAGCACAGATACGCAGTATTTT. Encoded protein: CSARDPSGRSTDTQYF.